This T cell receptor beta chain was recovered during a study of T cell repertoires in aging, cancer and after chemotherapy. As for the study in general: Repeat sampling of healthy donors over several months to years showed clear clonal overlap. Findings of the study overall: Loss of evenness, beyond lost richness, contributed to age-related TCR diversity decline in cancer patients. In each cancer cohort, median generation probability increased across chemotherapy, suggesting thymic output rebounded.

In regard to this clonotype: Its antigen is currently unknown.

TCR beta rearrangements were amplified from peripheral blood genomic DNA. TRB rearrangements spanning V, D and J were amplified using mixed TRB-A/B primers. MiXCR, applied by TCRdb to the multiplex PCR reads, yields one record per CDR3 protein. Here the sample spans 5,000 to 6,000 distinct CDR3 sequences, roughly 26% being singletons. The TCR was taken from a human donor in good health. The sequencing sample was made of blood.

CDR3 loop: CASSWGDDEQYF. CDR3 sequence (DNA): TGTGCCAGCTCCTGGGGGGACGACGAGCAGTACTTC. This chain connects TRBV12-3 or TRBV12-4 to TRBJ2-7; TRBD2 might be the D (6 bases). Trimming shortened V by 8 bases and J by 5 bases, and 13 bases separated the two germline ends. The CDR3 is 12 residues long.